Listed below are T cell receptor beta chains from one sample, sequenced in a study of cytomegalovirus exposure and HLA in healthy donors. Method: immunoSEQ multiplex PCR; TCRdb's copy keeps in-frame clones and lacks some. The repertoire has fewer than 400,000 clones, roughly 90% of them found once; the top ten carry around 0.88%. The specimen sequenced was PBMCs. The receptors derive from a man under 40 in good health and CMV-seronegative. The CDR3 runs from the conserved cysteine through the conserved F or W. Fields, in order: J gene, V gene, clone size, D gene, CDR3 DNA, CDR3 protein. A D gene is named only where the DNA matches it firmly. Some rows mark clone size as missing; the rest say once, few, many or name a class of expanded clone.

>TRBJ1-3|TRBV7-9|once|TRBD1
TGTGCCAGCAGCTTCGGGACAGGGGCATCTGGAAACACCATATATTTT
CASSFGTGASGNTIYF
>TRBJ2-4|TRBV4-1|.|TRBD1
TGCGCCAGCAGCCAAGATCTAGGGACAGGGCAAAGCATTCAGTACTTC
CASSQDLGTGQSIQYF
>TRBJ1-1|TRBV5-1|.|TRBD1
TGCGCCAGCTCCCGACAGGGGGAGACTGAAGCTTTCTTT
CASSRQGETEAFF
>TRBJ1-5|TRBV19|.|TRBD1
TGTGCCAGTAGTTTTGCACAGGGGGCGGCTGGCAATCAGCCCCAGCATTTT
CASSFAQGAAGNQPQHF
>TRBJ2-5|TRBV11-2|.|TRBD2
TGTGCCAGCAGCTTAGTTTCGGCTAGCGGGGGGGCTATACAAGAGACCCAGTACTTC
CASSLVSASGGAIQETQYF
>TRBJ1-5|TRBV6-1|once|TRBD1
TGTGCCAGCAGTCAAGAAGGGACAGTCAATCAGCCCCAGCATTTT
CASSQEGTVNQPQHF
>TRBJ2-3|TRBV11-2|.|.
TGTGCCAGCAGCTTGGCTAGCATTGATACGCAGTATTTT
CASSLASIDTQYF
>TRBJ2-3|TRBV10-3|.|TRBD1
TGTGCCATCAGTGATGTGGACAGGGGGCCAGATACGCAGTATTTT
CAISDVDRGPDTQYF
>TRBJ1-4|TRBV27|.|TRBD1
TGTGCCAGCAGTAACTACAGGGGTAGGAAAGATCAACTGTTTTTT
CASSNYRGRKDQLFF
>TRBJ1-1|TRBV2|.|.
TGTGCCAGCAGATCGGGTCCACAGAACACTGAAGCTTTCTTT
CASRSGPQNTEAFF
>TRBJ2-7|TRBV5-4|.|TRBD1
TGTGCCAGCAGCTCCCGACAGGGGGCGGGTTCCTACGAGCAGTACTTC
CASSSRQGAGSYEQYF
>TRBJ2-5|TRBV19|few|.
TGTGCCAGTAGCGCAGGGGCAGAGACCCAGTACTTC
CASSAGAETQYF
>TRBJ1-5|TRBV5-5|.|.
TGTGCCAGCAGCTTGGTCCCTGGACAACGCAATCAGCCCCAGCATTTT
CASSLVPGQRNQPQHF